The sequence of this TCR beta chain was determined in a study of CD8+ T cells in alopecia areata. The wider study: Patients received oral tofacitinib, 5 to 10 mg twice daily, for moderate-to-severe alopecia areata.

Treatment specified: oral pan-JAK inhibitor, 5-10 mg twice daily. Extraction of RNA preceded its reverse transcription into cDNA, which served as the sequencing template. The protocol was immunoSEQ multiplex PCR, while the TCRdb copy is restricted to in-frame clones and leaves out a portion. Of some 200,000 clones listed, around three fifths are singletons. With respect to this clone: The antigen is undetermined.

In germline, CDR1 is MGHRA, CDR2 YSYEKL. V lost 0 bases to trimming and J lost 5 bases; unmatched junction nucleotides: 6. CDR3 length: 16 amino acids. Study results and caveats: Besides other cells, scalp samples also yield sequences of resident alphabeta T cells from normal skin.

The TCR originated in a human donor with alopecia areata. The sequencing used CD8+ T cells sorted from blood, collected at week 24, from a patient treated with tofacitinib. The chain links TRBV4-1 to TRBJ2-5, with 10 bases lining up with TRBD2. In DNA, the CDR3 is TGCGCCAGCAGCCAAGAACGGACTAGCGGTTTCGAGACCCAGTACTTC. As protein: CASSQERTSGFETQYF.